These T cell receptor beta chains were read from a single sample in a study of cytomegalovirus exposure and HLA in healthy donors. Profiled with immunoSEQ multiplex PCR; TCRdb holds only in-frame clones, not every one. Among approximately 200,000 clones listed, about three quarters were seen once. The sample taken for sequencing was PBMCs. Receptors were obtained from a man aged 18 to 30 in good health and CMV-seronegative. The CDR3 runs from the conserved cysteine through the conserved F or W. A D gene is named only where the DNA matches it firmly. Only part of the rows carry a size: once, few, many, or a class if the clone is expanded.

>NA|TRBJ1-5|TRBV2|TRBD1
CASSVGQGGSNQPQHF
TGTGCCAGCAGTGTCGGACAGGGAGGCAGCAATCAGCCCCAGCATTTT
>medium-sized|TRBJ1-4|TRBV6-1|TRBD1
CASSEYQGADEKLFF
TGTGCCAGCAGTGAATATCAGGGGGCGGATGAAAAACTGTTTTTT
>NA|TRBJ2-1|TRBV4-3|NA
CASSQDALAPLSGSYNEQFF
TGCGCCAGCAGCCAAGATGCCCTAGCACCTCTTTCCGGCTCCTACAATGAGCAGTTCTTC
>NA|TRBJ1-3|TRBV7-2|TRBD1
CASSAQGAPGNTIYF
TGTGCCAGCAGCGCACAGGGGGCGCCCGGAAACACCATATATTTT
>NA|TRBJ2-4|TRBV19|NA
CASTPTVLAKNIQYF
TGTGCCAGCACCCCGACAGTCCTAGCCAAAAACATTCAGTACTTC
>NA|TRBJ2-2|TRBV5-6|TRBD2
CASSHRTSGNAGELFF
TGTGCCAGCAGCCACCGGACTAGCGGGAATGCCGGGGAGCTGTTTTTT
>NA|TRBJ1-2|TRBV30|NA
CAWSPKDSRTF
TGTGCCTGGAGTCCAAAGGACTCGCGGACCTTC
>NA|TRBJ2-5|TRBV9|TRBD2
CASSVAGGGSGSQETQYF
TGTGCCAGCAGCGTAGCTGGGGGTGGTAGCGGGAGTCAAGAGACCCAGTACTTC
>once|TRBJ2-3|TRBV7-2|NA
CASSLPAGGPDTQYF
TGTGCCAGCAGCTTACCTGCAGGGGGGCCAGATACGCAGTATTTT
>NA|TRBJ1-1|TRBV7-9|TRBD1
CASSFGQGWDTEAFF
TGTGCCAGCAGCTTCGGACAGGGATGGGACACTGAAGCTTTCTTT
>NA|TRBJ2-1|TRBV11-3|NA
CASSLLTEYNEQFF
TGTGCCAGCAGCTTATTGACAGAGTACAATGAGCAGTTCTTC
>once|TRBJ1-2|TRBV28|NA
CASSLSGRYTF
TGTGCCAGCAGTTTATCAGGGAGGTACACCTTC
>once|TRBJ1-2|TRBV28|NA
CASSLRTLGANYGYTF
TGTGCCAGCAGTTTGAGGACTTTAGGAGCTAACTATGGCTACACCTTC
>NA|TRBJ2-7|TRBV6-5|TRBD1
CASSFRDSSYEQYF
TGTGCCAGCAGTTTCCGGGACAGCTCCTACGAGCAGTACTTC
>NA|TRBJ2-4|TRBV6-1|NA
CASRGGGSGENIQYF
TGTGCCAGCAGGGGGGGTGGGTCCGGGGAAAACATTCAGTACTTC